Presented here are 32 T cell receptor beta chains from one specimen sequenced in a study of blood T cell repertoires in COVID-19 (dated by TCRdb to 2018 to 2020). Libraries were built with the immunoSEQ multiplex PCR assay. The clones in this table, taken by TCRdb from immuneACCESS, are in-frame only. Not every clone is retained; where verified, under half of the shortfall comes from an unresolved V gene, and the cause of the rest is unknown. The sample table shows 20,000 or so clones, and 85% to 90% are seen once. In total, the top ten clones hold 15% to 20% of the sample. Sequenced input: peripheral blood. The receptor set was obtained from a human donor in a cohort sampled during active COVID-19.

CDR3 in DNA: TGTGCCACCAGTGCCAGGGGGAGCACTGAAGCTTTCTTT. It codes for CATSARGSTEAFF. The gene calls are TRBV24-1 and TRBJ1-1; 7 bases are a match to TRBD1. The CDR3 loop spans 13 amino acids. After removal of 5 bases from V and 4 bases from J, the junction contained 3 bases not matched to a gene. Germline V gene data show CDR1 as KGHDR and CDR2 as SFDVKD.

V is TRBV5-4 and J is TRBJ2-1; 12 positions agree with TRBD2. V was pared by 0 bases and J by 13 bases, with 2 bases of the junction left unmatched. The germline CDR1 and CDR2 sequences are SGHNT and YYREEE (reference sequence). The CDR3 length is 13 residues. CDR3 sequence reads: CASSLGTSGIQFF. DNA for the CDR3: TGTGCCAGCAGCTTGGGGACTAGCGGGATACAGTTCTTC.

The genes are TRBV6-2 or TRBV6-3 and TRBJ2-7; TRBD1 aligns across 12 bases. Germline V lookup: CDR1 MNHEY, CDR2 SVGEGT. This CDR3 is built from 16 residues. V was pared by 2 bases and J by 5 bases, with 7 bases of the junction left unmatched. The CDR3 is CASSYPRDRGQHEQYF. The CDR3 DNA sequence: TGTGCCAGCAGTTACCCACGGGACAGGGGGCAACACGAGCAGTACTTC.

The genes are TRBV11-3 and TRBJ2-7, with TRBD2 matching over 14 bases. The junction had 6 bases not matched to a gene; V was cut back by 5 bases and J by 6 bases. CDR1 SGHNT and CDR2 YENEEA come from the germline V gene. The CDR3 is 15 amino acids. The CDR3 is CASSARGTSGGEQYF. The CDR3 DNA reads TGTGCCAGCAGCGCCAGGGGGACTAGCGGGGGCGAGCAGTACTTC. Complete variable domain (other parts from reference TRBV11-3 and TRBJ2-7): EAGVVQSPRYKIIEKKQPVAFWCNPISGHNTLYWYLQNLGQGPELLIRYENEEAVDDSQLPKDRFSAERLKGVDSTLKIQPAELGDSAVYLCASSARGTSGGEQYFGPGTRLTVT.

In this sample, this clone turned up once. The CDR3 loop is CASSLPGESYEQYF. The CDR3 bases are TGTGCCAGCAGCTTGCCGGGGGAGAGTTACGAGCAGTACTTC. This chain joins TRBV5-4 and TRBJ2-7; perhaps TRBD2 as D (6 bases). This CDR3 has 14 amino acids. Per germline, CDR1 SGHNT and CDR2 YYREEE (reference sequence). V lost 1 base and J 4 bases, leaving 12 bases between the germline ends.

The chain uses TRBV18 and TRBJ2-5; TRBD2 agrees at 7 bases. The CDR3 totals 13 residues. The V segment lost 1 base and the J segment 5 bases; nucleotides outside the gene matches: 1. From germline, CDR1 is KGHSH and CDR2 LQKENI. CDR3 loop: CASSPREGETQYF. The CDR3, as DNA: TGTGCCAGCTCACCACGGGAGGGGGAGACCCAGTACTTC.

The chain uses TRBV18 and TRBJ1-1; the D gene is possibly TRBD1 (5 bases). The V end lost 3 bases, the J end lost 1 base, and 9 bases lay between the germline ends. The CDR3 loop spans 14 amino acids. Germline CDR1 reads KGHSH; CDR2 reads LQKENI. In DNA, the CDR3 is TGTGCCAGCTCACCCTTCGGACAGAACACTGAAGCTTTCTTT. The encoded protein is CASSPFGQNTEAFF.

Concerning this clone: In the same sample, other DNA sequences code for this CDR3. CDR3 DNA sequence: TGTGCCAGCAGCTTAGAGGGGAGCACAGATACGCAGTATTTT. This sequence encodes CASSLEGSTDTQYF. The V gene is TRBV7-9, the J gene TRBJ2-3; D perhaps matches TRBD1 (5 bases). The germline V and J ends were trimmed by 1 base and 0 bases, with 5 bases remaining between them. Germline CDR1 SEHNR, CDR2 FQNEAQ (reference sequence). The CDR3 runs 14 residues. The full variable domain, with the rest looked up from reference TRBV7-9 and TRBJ2-3, is DTGVSQNPRHKITKRGQNVTFRCDPISEHNRLYWYRQTLGQGPEFLTYFQNEAQLEKSRLLSDRFSAERPKGSFSTLEIQRTEQGDSAMYLCASSLEGSTDTQYFGPGTRLTVL.

The rearrangement joins TRBV28 to TRBJ2-2, with a weak D call TRBD2 (6 bases). The CDR3 length is 15 residues. Trimming removed 7 bases at V and 2 bases at J, with 14 bases between. Germline values: CDR1 MDHEN, CDR2 SYDVKM. The CDR3 reads CASNRGGINTGELFF. For the CDR3, the DNA is TGTGCCAGCAACCGGGGAGGAATTAACACCGGGGAGCTGTTTTTT.

In this sample, this clone turned up once. This rearrangement joins TRBV7-9 to TRBJ1-1; D gene uncertain. The germline V gene has CDR1 SEHNR and CDR2 FQNEAQ (reference sequence). V was trimmed by 4 bases and J by 1 base, leaving 4 bases between them. The CDR3 is 12 amino acids. CDR3 DNA sequence: TGTGCCAGCAGCTCTCCGAACACTGAAGCTTTCTTT. Its protein is CASSSPNTEAFF.

The V call is TRBV6-5, the J call TRBJ1-2; 8 bases map to TRBD1. CDR1 is MNHEY, CDR2 SVGAGI, per germline. The length of the CDR3 is 14 residues. The V and J ends lost 2 bases and 2 bases, in that order; junction bases with no gene match: 1. In DNA, the CDR3 is TGTGCCAGCAGTTACGGACAGGGAAACTATGGCTACACCTTC. Its protein is CASSYGQGNYGYTF.

This clone was counted a few times. The chain uses TRBV3-1 (or the pseudogene TRBV3-2) and TRBJ2-3, with 11 nucleotides matching TRBD2. J lost 2 bases, V lost 5 bases, and 3 bases had no gene match. The CDR3 is made up of 15 amino acids. Germline CDR1 is LGHDT and CDR2 is YNNKEL (reference sequence). This CDR3 is CASSTGLADTDTQYF. CDR3 coding DNA: TGTGCCAGCAGCACGGGACTAGCGGACACAGATACGCAGTATTTT.

There are a few counts of this clone. J is TRBJ2-2 and V is TRBV9; D is ambiguous. Trimming left V 4 bases short and J 7 bases short, with 17 bases between. Germline CDR1 SGDLS, CDR2 YYNGEE. This CDR3 has 15 amino acids. CDR3 protein: CASSSRERVHGELFF. DNA of the CDR3: TGTGCCAGCAGCTCCCGCGAACGGGTACACGGGGAGCTGTTTTTT.

The chain combines TRBV6-5 with TRBJ2-4, with 9 positions matching TRBD1. The ends lost 7 bases at V and 7 bases at J; junction bases unmatched: 5. The CDR3 length is 13 residues. The germline CDR1 and CDR2 sequences are MNHEY and SVGAGI. The CDR3 DNA sequence: TGTGCCAGCAATTCACAGGGGGCGAACATTCAGTACTTC. Protein product: CASNSQGANIQYF.

This clone is a singleton in its sample. V and J are TRBV2 and TRBJ2-5, with 10 bases fitting TRBD2. The CDR3 has 17 residues. After removal of 0 bases from V and 3 bases from J, the junction contained 7 bases not matched to a gene. Germline CDR1 is SNHLY and CDR2 is FYNNEI. The CDR3: CASSEAASGGSEETQYF. Written as DNA, the CDR3 is TGTGCCAGCAGTGAAGCGGCTAGCGGGGGTTCTGAAGAGACCCAGTACTTC.

CDR3 residues: CASSWTGRNTEAFF. CDR3 nucleotide sequence: TGTGCCAGCAGTTGGACAGGGAGAAACACTGAAGCTTTCTTT. J is TRBJ1-1 and V is TRBV6-2 or TRBV6-3; 8 nucleotides line up with TRBD1. J lost 2 bases, V lost 4 bases, and 3 bases had no gene match. There are 14 residues in the CDR3. Germline V lookup: CDR1 MNHEY, CDR2 SVGEGT.

The V gene is TRBV7-2, the J gene TRBJ2-2; no clear D. Germline V CDR1 and CDR2: SGHTA, FQGNSA. The CDR3 has 12 amino acids. V lost 2 bases and J 6 bases, leaving 4 bases between the germline ends. CDR3 loop: CASSLFAGELFF. The CDR3 DNA reads as TGTGCCAGCAGCTTATTCGCCGGGGAGCTGTTTTTT.

This rearrangement joins TRBV20-1 to TRBJ1-5, with D tentatively TRBD1 (6 bases). V was cut by 3 bases and J by 6 bases, with 9 bases left in between. This CDR3 has 12 residues. The germline gives CDR1 DFQATT, CDR2 SNEGSKA (reference sequence). CDR3 residues: CSASRGTQPQHF. The CDR3 DNA is TGCAGTGCTAGTAGGGGGACTCAGCCCCAGCATTTT.

This chain connects TRBV6-5 to TRBJ1-2; TRBD1 agrees at 7 bases. V shed 4 bases and J 8 bases; nucleotides not matched to a gene: 7. Germline V CDR1 and CDR2: MNHEY, SVGAGI. This CDR3 has 13 residues. The chain's CDR3 is CASSLDRSGGYTF. The CDR3 DNA reads as TGTGCCAGCAGTTTGGACAGGTCGGGGGGCTACACCTTC.

This chain links TRBV5-4 with TRBJ2-6, with D unresolved. V lost 3 bases and J lost 0, with 4 bases in between. CDR1 is SGHNT and CDR2 is YYREEE in the germline V gene (reference sequence). The CDR3 length is 14 residues. Written as DNA, the CDR3 is TGTGCCAGCAGCTCAGACTCTGGGGCCAACGTCCTGACTTTC. Encoded protein: CASSSDSGANVLTF.

The gene calls are TRBV6-4 and TRBJ2-1; 11 nucleotides match TRBD2. Germline CDR1 MRHNA, CDR2 SNTAGT. After removal of 4 bases from V and 3 bases from J, the junction contained 5 bases not matched to a gene. CDR3 length equals 16 residues. The chain's CDR3 is CASSAKGLADYNEQFF. The CDR3 coding sequence is TGTGCCAGCAGTGCCAAGGGACTAGCGGACTACAATGAGCAGTTCTTC.

The CDR3 region is CATSDPWTGSGYTF. CDR3 coding DNA: TGTGCCACCAGTGATCCGTGGACAGGGAGTGGCTACACCTTC. The chain employs TRBV24-1 and TRBJ1-2, with 8 bases matching TRBD1. Trimming took 3 bases from V and 7 from J; bases not matched to a gene: 6. The V gene's germline CDR1 is KGHDR and CDR2 SFDVKD. The CDR3 spans 14 residues.

This sequence joins TRBV4-1 and TRBJ2-5; no definite D call. CDR1 and CDR2 (germline): MGHRA, YSYEKL. This CDR3 is 14 amino acids long. V gave up 1 base and J gave up 1 base, with 7 bases separating them. The CDR3 spells CASSQGNTQETQYF. In DNA form, the CDR3 reads TGCGCCAGCAGCCAAGGAAACACCCAAGAGACCCAGTACTTC.

The J gene is TRBJ1-4, the V gene TRBV7-2; D is ambiguous. Germline CDR1 SGHTA, CDR2 FQGNSA. This CDR3 has 13 residues. V was trimmed by 3 bases and J by 8 bases, leaving 10 bases between them. CDR3 in DNA: TGTGCCAGCAGCTTTTACGACGGGGAAAAACTGTTTTTT. Its protein product is CASSFYDGEKLFF.

The V gene is TRBV3-1 (or the pseudogene TRBV3-2), the J gene TRBJ1-1, with TRBD1 as a possible D gene (5 bases). Looked up from germline, CDR1 is LGHDT and CDR2 is YNNKEL (reference sequence). The CDR3 runs 14 residues. Deletions cut 6 bases from V and 1 base from J, with 12 bases between. The CDR3 loop reads CASSLSTGNTEAFF. DNA for the CDR3: TGTGCCAGCAGTCTATCTACAGGGAACACTGAAGCTTTCTTT.

The chain recombines TRBV7-8 with TRBJ2-1; 7 bases are shared with TRBD2. From germline, CDR1 is SGHVS and CDR2 FQNEAQ. This CDR3 is 11 amino acids long. After removal of 5 bases from V and 10 bases from J, the junction contained 2 bases not matched to a gene. The chain's CDR3 is CASSILAEQFF. CDR3 nucleotides: TGTGCCAGCAGCATACTAGCGGAGCAGTTCTTC. Full variable domain (rest looked up from reference TRBV7-8 and TRBJ2-1): GAGVSQSPRYKVAKRGQDVALRCDPISGHVSLFWYQQALGQGPEFLTYFQNEAQLDKSGLPSDRFFAERPEGSVSTLKIQRTQQEDSAVYLCASSILAEQFFGPGTRLTVL.

V and J are TRBV7-2 and TRBJ2-7; TRBD2 is a possible D gene (6 bases). The germline V and J ends were trimmed by 4 bases and 3 bases, with 10 bases remaining between them. CDR1 and CDR2 from the germline V gene are SGHTA and FQGNSA. This CDR3 contains 13 residues. The chain's CDR3 is CASSSWGVYEQYF. The CDR3, as DNA: TGTGCCAGCAGCTCTTGGGGGGTCTACGAGCAGTACTTC.

This clone showed up just once. CDR3 residues: CASSLGRWDSPRPYEQYF. As DNA, the CDR3 is TGTGCCAGCAGCTTAGGCCGGTGGGACAGCCCCCGTCCCTACGAGCAGTACTTC. The chain is built from TRBV13 and TRBJ2-7; TRBD1 aligns across 7 bases. CDR1 is PRHDT and CDR2 is FYEKMQ in the germline V gene (reference sequence). The V and J ends lost 0 bases and 2 bases, in that order; junction bases with no gene match: 13. The CDR3 is 18 amino acids.

This chain links TRBV21-1 with TRBJ1-6; TRBD1 is taken as the D call from the table, unchecked against the DNA. TRBV21-1 represents a pseudogene. This CDR3 spans 16 amino acids. The CDR3 reads CASTPDTRSYNSPLHF. The DNA of the CDR3 is TGTGCCAGCACCCCGGACACCCGCTCCTATAATTCACCCCTCCACTTT.

The V call is TRBV19, the J call TRBJ2-1; 11 bases match TRBD2. The CDR3 extends over 18 amino acids. The germline CDR1 and CDR2 sequences are LNHDA and SQIVND (reference sequence). V lost 4 bases and J lost 0; bases outside the gene matches: 8. The CDR3 protein is CASSKASGGLSSYNEQFF. The DNA of the CDR3 is TGTGCCAGTAGTAAAGCTAGCGGGGGGCTGAGCTCCTACAATGAGCAGTTCTTC.

This chain uses TRBV5-4 with TRBJ2-1; 9 positions agree with TRBD2. The germline V gene has CDR1 SGHNT and CDR2 YYREEE (reference sequence). This CDR3 spans 15 amino acids. Germline trimming cut 4 bases from V and 4 bases from J; bases unmatched to any gene: 6. The DNA of the CDR3 is TGTGCCAGCAGCCCGGCGGGGGGGGGATACAATGAGCAGTTCTTC. Translation gives CASSPAGGGYNEQFF.

The chain recombines TRBV6-1 with TRBJ1-3, with no clear D. Germline values: CDR1 MNHNS, CDR2 SASEGT. V was trimmed by 0 bases and J by 3 bases, leaving 12 bases between them. The CDR3 contains 16 residues. This chain's CDR3 is CASSEALARGGNTIYF. CDR3 nucleotide sequence: TGTGCCAGCAGTGAAGCGTTGGCCAGAGGTGGAAACACCATATATTTT.